The rows below give T cell receptor beta chains drawn from one sample of a study of blood T cell repertoires in COVID-19. This table comes from immunoSEQ multiplex PCR, and its TCRdb copy is limited to in-frame clones, with some not included. In the table there are around 94,000 clones, more than 75% of which are singletons. The specimen was peripheral blood. The source is a man aged 60 to 69 with active or convalescent COVID-19. CDR3s include the opening cysteine and the closing phenylalanine or tryptophan. D genes are given only for firm matches. Expanded clones are given a class, and other clones once, few, many or no size at all.

clone size,V gene,J gene,D gene,CDR3 protein,CDR3 DNA
-,TRBV6-5,TRBJ2-7,-,CASSYRTDSYEQYF,TGTGCCAGCAGTTATAGGACAGACTCCTACGAGCAGTACTTC
-,TRBV28,TRBJ2-7,-,CASRAGQLNIADF,TGTGCCAGCAGGGCGGGACAGTTAAACATCGCGGACTTC
-,TRBV3-1/TRBV3-2,TRBJ1-1,-,CASSQMGATNTEAFF,TGTGCCAGCAGCCAAATGGGAGCTACCAACACTGAAGCTTTCTTT
-,TRBV15,TRBJ2-1,TRBD1,CATSRDRTGTYNEQFF,TGTGCCACCAGCAGAGATAGGACAGGTACTTACAATGAGCAGTTCTTC
-,TRBV19,TRBJ1-1,-,CASSRQVATEAFF,TGTGCCAGTAGCCGACAGGTAGCCACTGAAGCTTTCTTT
-,TRBV9,TRBJ2-7,TRBD1,CASSPIGGTGGIEQYF,TGTGCCAGCAGCCCAATAGGGGGGACAGGGGGCATCGAGCAGTACTTC
-,TRBV2,TRBJ1-5,-,CASSGQSYQPQHF,TGTGCCAGCAGTGGTCAGTCGTATCAGCCCCAGCATTTT
-,TRBV6-6,TRBJ1-1,-,CASRDSVSNTEAFF,TGTGCCAGCAGGGACAGCGTCAGTAACACTGAAGCTTTCTTT
-,TRBV28,TRBJ2-1,-,CASSVDKPSYNEQFF,TGTGCCAGCAGCGTCGACAAGCCCTCCTACAATGAGCAGTTCTTC
few,TRBV27,TRBJ2-3,TRBD2,CASSFLAGGLGTDTQYF,TGTGCCAGCAGTTTCCTAGCGGGAGGCCTGGGCACAGATACGCAGTATTTT
-,TRBV18,TRBJ1-2,-,CASSPQGTGYTF,TGTGCCAGCTCGCCCCAGGGGACTGGCTACACCTTC
-,TRBV5-1,TRBJ1-1,-,CASSSGGGRMNTEAFF,TGCGCCAGCAGCTCCGGGGGGGGCCGCATGAACACTGAAGCTTTCTTT
-,TRBV6-6,TRBJ2-6,-,CASSLAGANVLTF,TGTGCCAGCAGTTTAGCTGGGGCCAACGTCCTGACTTTC
-,TRBV6-4,TRBJ2-1,TRBD2,CASSVLAGDSYNEQFF,TGTGCCAGCAGTGTCCTAGCGGGAGACTCCTACAATGAGCAGTTCTTC
-,TRBV28,TRBJ2-5,-,CASKGAGDETQYF,TGTGCCAGCAAAGGGGCAGGGGACGAGACCCAGTACTTC
-,TRBV6-5,TRBJ2-1,TRBD2,CASSLAGGEQFF,TGTGCCAGCAGTTTAGCGGGAGGCGAGCAGTTCTTC
-,TRBV6-4,TRBJ2-1,TRBD2,CASSDAGTNAYNEQFF,TGTGCCAGCAGTGACGCCGGGACTAACGCATACAATGAGCAGTTCTTC
-,TRBV18,TRBJ2-1,-,CASSPGPRFVQFF,TGTGCCAGCTCACCAGGCCCCCGTTTTGTGCAGTTCTTC
-,TRBV19,TRBJ1-1,-,CASSSIRQVNTEAFF,TGTGCCAGTAGTTCCATCCGACAGGTGAACACTGAAGCTTTCTTT
-,TRBV29-1,TRBJ1-1,TRBD1,CSVRTGNTEAFF,TGCAGCGTTCGGACAGGGAACACTGAAGCTTTCTTT
-,TRBV19,TRBJ1-5,-,CASSSISDQPQHF,TGTGCCAGTAGTTCAATTAGTGATCAGCCCCAGCATTTT
once,TRBV28,TRBJ2-2,-,CASSLETSNTGELFF,TGTGCCAGCAGTTTAGAAACTTCGAACACCGGGGAGCTGTTTTTT